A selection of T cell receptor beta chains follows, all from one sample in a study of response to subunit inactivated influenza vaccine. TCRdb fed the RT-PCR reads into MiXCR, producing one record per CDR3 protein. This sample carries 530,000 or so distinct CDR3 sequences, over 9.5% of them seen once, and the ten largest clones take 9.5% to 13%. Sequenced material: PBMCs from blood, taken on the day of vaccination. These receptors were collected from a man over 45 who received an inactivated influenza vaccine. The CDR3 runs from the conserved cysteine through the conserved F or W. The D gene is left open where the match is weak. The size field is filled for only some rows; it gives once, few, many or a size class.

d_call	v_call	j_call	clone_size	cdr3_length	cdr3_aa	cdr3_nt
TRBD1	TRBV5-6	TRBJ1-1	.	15	CASSLRDREVTEAFF	TGTGCCAGCAGCTTGAGGGACAGGGAGGTCACTGAAGCTTTCTTT
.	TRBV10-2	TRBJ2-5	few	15	CASSESGTGLLGQYF	TGCGCCAGCAGTGAGTCTGGGACGGGACTCCTTGGCCAGTACTTC
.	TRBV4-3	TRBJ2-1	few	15	CASSKRGSGAGEQFF	TGCGCCAGCAGCAAACGTGGGTCGGGAGCAGGTGAGCAGTTCTTC
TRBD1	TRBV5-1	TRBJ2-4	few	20	CASSLEAYRGIRDGKNIQYF	TGCGCCAGCAGCTTGGAGGCCTACAGGGGGATAAGGGATGGCAAAAACATTCAGTACTTC
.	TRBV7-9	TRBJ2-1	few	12	CASSLLVGEQFF	TGTGCCAGCAGCTTACTGGTGGGGGAGCAGTTCTTC
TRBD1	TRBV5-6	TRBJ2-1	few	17	CASSLGGLGQGYNEQFF	TGTGCCAGCAGCTTGGGTGGTTTGGGACAGGGATACAATGAGCAGTTCTTC
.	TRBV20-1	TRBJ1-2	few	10	CSAWTDGYTF	TGCAGTGCTTGGACAGACGGCTACACCTTC
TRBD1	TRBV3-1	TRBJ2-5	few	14	CASSQDQGAKTQYF	TGTGCCAGCAGCCAAGATCAGGGGGCCAAGACCCAGTACTTC
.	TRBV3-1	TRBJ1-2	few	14	CASSPGTDNYGYTF	TGTGCCAGCAGCCCCGGTACTGATAACTATGGCTACACCTTC
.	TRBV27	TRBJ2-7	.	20	CASRVYRPTLPGHISYEQYF	TGTGCCAGCAGGGTATACCGCCCCACTTTGCCGGGACACATCTCCTACGAGCAGTACTTC
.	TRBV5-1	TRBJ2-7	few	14	CASSLQGPGSEQYF	TGCGCCAGCAGCTTACAGGGACCGGGGTCCGAGCAGTACTTC
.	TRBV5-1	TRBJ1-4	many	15	CASSSSGDPNEKLFF	TGCGCCAGCAGCTCTTCAGGGGACCCTAATGAAAAACTGTTTTTT
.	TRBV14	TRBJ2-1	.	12	CASSQAALEQFF	TGTGCCAGCAGCCAAGCGGCTCTTGAGCAGTTCTTC
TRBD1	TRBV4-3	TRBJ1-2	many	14	CASSQGGTGFGYTF	TGCGCCAGCAGCCAAGGGGGGACAGGGTTTGGCTACACCTTC
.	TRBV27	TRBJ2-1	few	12	CASSLRGEEQFF	TGTGCCAGCAGTTTGAGGGGCGAAGAGCAGTTCTTC
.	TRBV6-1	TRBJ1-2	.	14	CASSDQDSSYGYTF	TGTGCCAGCAGTGACCAAGACAGTTCCTATGGCTACACCTTC
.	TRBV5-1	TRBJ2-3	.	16	CASRRGPRGAADTQYF	TGCGCCAGCAGAAGAGGTCCCCGGGGGGCGGCAGATACGCAGTATTTT
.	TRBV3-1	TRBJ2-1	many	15	CASSPRRPVLNEQFF	TGTGCCAGCAGCCCTCGGAGGCCAGTTTTAAATGAGCAGTTCTTC
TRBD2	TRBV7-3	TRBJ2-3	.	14	CASSLSGGRDTQYF	TGTGCCAGCAGCTTGTCGGGAGGCAGGGATACGCAGTATTTT
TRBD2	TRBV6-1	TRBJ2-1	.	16	CASSKASGGSYNEQFF	TGTGCCAGCAGCAAGGCCTCGGGAGGGTCCTACAATGAGCAGTTCTTC
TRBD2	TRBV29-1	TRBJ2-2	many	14	CSVDTSGNTGELFF	TGCAGCGTTGATACTAGCGGGAACACCGGGGAGCTGTTTTTT
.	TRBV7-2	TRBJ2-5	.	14	CASSAGTSRETQYF	TGTGCCAGCAGCGCGGGGACTTCGCGAGAGACCCAGTACTTC
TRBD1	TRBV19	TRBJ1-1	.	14	CASSVGQGTVEAFF	TGTGCCAGTAGTGTTGGACAGGGCACGGTTGAAGCTTTCTTT
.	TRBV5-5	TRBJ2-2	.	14	CASSLVDNTGELFF	TGTGCCAGCAGCTTAGTGGATAACACCGGGGAGCTGTTTTTT
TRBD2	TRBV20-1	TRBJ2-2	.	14	CSASGRVATGELFF	TGCAGTGCTAGCGGGAGGGTAGCCACCGGGGAGCTGTTTTTT
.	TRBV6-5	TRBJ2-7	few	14	CASSYKLDSYEQYF	TGTGCCAGCAGTTACAAGCTTGACTCCTACGAGCAGTACTTC
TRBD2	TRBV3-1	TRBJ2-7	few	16	CASSQVPSGRIYEQYF	TGTGCCAGCAGCCAAGTTCCTAGCGGGAGGATCTACGAGCAGTACTTC
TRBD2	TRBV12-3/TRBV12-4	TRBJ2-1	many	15	CASSSSGLALNEQFF	TGTGCCAGCAGTTCCTCGGGACTAGCGTTGAATGAGCAGTTCTTC
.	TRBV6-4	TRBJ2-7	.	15	CASSESSGGSYEQYF	TGTGCCAGCAGTGAGAGCTCAGGGGGGAGCTACGAGCAGTACTTC
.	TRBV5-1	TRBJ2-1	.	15	CASSDQRAPYNEQFF	TGCGCCAGCAGCGACCAACGGGCCCCTTACAATGAGCAGTTCTTC
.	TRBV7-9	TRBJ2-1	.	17	CASSLAQGPYPYNEQFF	TGTGCCAGCAGCTTAGCGCAGGGGCCCTACCCTTACAATGAGCAGTTCTTC
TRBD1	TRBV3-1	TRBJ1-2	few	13	CASSQIQGNGYTF	TGTGCCAGCAGCCAAATACAGGGGAATGGCTACACCTTC
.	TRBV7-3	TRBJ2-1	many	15	CASSLNGQGYNEQFF	TGTGCCAGCAGCTTAAACGGCCAGGGGTACAATGAGCAGTTCTTC
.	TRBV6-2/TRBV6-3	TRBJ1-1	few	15	CACHPPGVFGTEAFF	TGTGCCTGCCATCCCCCAGGCGTCTTCGGCACTGAAGCTTTCTTT
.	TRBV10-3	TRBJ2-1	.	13	CAISPFEDNEQFF	TGTGCCATCAGTCCATTCGAAGACAATGAGCAGTTCTTC
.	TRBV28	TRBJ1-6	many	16	CASSLPDDSYNSPLHF	TGTGCCAGCTCCCTACCAGACGACTCCTATAATTCACCCCTCCACTTT
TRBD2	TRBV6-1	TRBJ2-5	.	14	CASRDGTTQETQYF	TGTGCCAGCAGAGACGGGACTACACAAGAGACCCAGTACTTC
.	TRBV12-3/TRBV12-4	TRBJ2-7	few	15	CASSTRPGTAYEQYF	TGTGCCAGCAGTACTCGACCCGGGACCGCCTACGAGCAGTACTTC
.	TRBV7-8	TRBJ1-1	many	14	CASSSAGKVTEAFF	TGTGCCAGCAGCTCGGCCGGGAAGGTTACTGAAGCTTTCTTT
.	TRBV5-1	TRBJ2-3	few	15	CASSWMTPSTDTQYF	TGCGCCAGCAGCTGGATGACACCTAGCACAGATACGCAGTATTTT
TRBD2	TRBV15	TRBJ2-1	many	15	CATSPHASGRYEQFF	TGTGCCACCAGCCCTCACGCTAGCGGGAGGTATGAGCAGTTCTTC
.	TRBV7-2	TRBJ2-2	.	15	CATLPGPGSTGELFF	TGTGCCACGTTGCCGGGACCGGGGTCCACCGGGGAGCTGTTTTTT
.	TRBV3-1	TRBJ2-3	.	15	CASSQGPLGGDTQYF	TGTGCCAGCAGCCAAGGACCCCTCGGTGGGGATACGCAGTATTTT
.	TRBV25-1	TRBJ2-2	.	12	CASTPSTGELFF	TGTGCCAGCACCCCGAGCACCGGGGAGCTGTTTTTT
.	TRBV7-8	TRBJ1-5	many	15	CASSLGSGSNQPQHF	TGTGCCAGCAGCTTAGGGTCAGGTAGCAATCAGCCCCAGCATTTT
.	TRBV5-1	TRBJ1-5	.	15	CASRGGPYSNQPQHF	TGCGCCAGCCGTGGGGGCCCTTATAGCAATCAGCCCCAGCATTTT
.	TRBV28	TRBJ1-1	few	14	CASSLTPPGSKTFF	TGTGCCAGCAGTTTAACCCCTCCAGGGAGTAAAACTTTCTTT
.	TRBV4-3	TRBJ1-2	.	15	CASSQDRLGAGGYTF	TGCGCCAGCAGCCAAGATCGGCTGGGGGCCGGGGGCTACACCTTC
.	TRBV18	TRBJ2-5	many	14	CASSLGQLQETQYF	TGTGCCAGCTCCCTCGGACAGCTTCAAGAGACCCAGTACTTC
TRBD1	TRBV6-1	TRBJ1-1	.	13	CAGTETLNTEAFF	TGTGCCGGGACAGAAACTTTAAACACTGAAGCTTTCTTT